The source of this TCR beta chain is a study of cytomegalovirus exposure and HLA in healthy donors (dated by TCRdb to about 2017). In terms of the full investigation: An earlier analysis of several hundred of the donors reported 250 to 350 Gb of sequence data and 117 million unique TCR beta sequences obtained from around 180 million T cells. To study patterns of TCR occurrence, a later analysis re-analyzed previously published TCR beta repertoires from more than 550 donors and added high-resolution HLA genotyping. The study profiled the T cell repertoires of under 850 subjects by immunosequencing and related them to cytomegalovirus serostatus. Donor age, sex, ethnicity and CMV serostatus were compiled alongside the repertoire data. The study was designed to test whether signatures of past pathogen exposure could be identified by cataloging public T cell receptors. Among the roughly 400 genotyped donors, about 85% belonged to the genetic ancestry cluster associated with self-reported Caucasian donors. Class I and class II HLA loci were covered by the typing at four-digit resolution. High-throughput TCR immunosequencing, statistical association of individual TCRs with disease status, and machine learning were combined to predict cytomegalovirus infection status. On average, roughly 200,000 unique TCR beta nucleotide sequences were sequenced per donor among some 430 genotyped donors of the cohort, with roughly 18% of those sequences being non-productive. Besides the first cohort of some 670 subjects, a separate validation cohort made up of 120 different subjects was used. Roughly 310 gigabases of sequencing data and 78 million or so unique TCR sequences were included in an early release covering around 650 HLA-typed donors. In the later analysis, no new phenotypic data were used to find candidate immune exposures; instead, reliance was placed on TCR beta sequences and their occurrence across donors. In an earlier analysis of roughly 540 of the donors, high-throughput TCR beta sequencing was used to judge whether each TCR beta V gene segment behaved as functional or pseudogenic. Five DR-DQ haplotypes were handled as single units for association and clustering, since linkage in the cohort was strong. Typing coverage varied by locus: about 620-640 donors for A, B, C, DRB1 and DQB1; under 550 for DQA1; approximately 570 for DPA1; roughly 450 for DPB1. All discovery cohort repertoires had been generated on a single sequencing platform. In a later genetic analysis, genome-wide SNP genotypes for about three fifths of the roughly 670 donors were used, and that subset was treated as a discovery cohort. Results and caveats for the whole study, not just this receptor: Most CMV-associated TCR beta chains appeared to be HLA-restricted in a later analysis, and the HLA associations seemed to be driven largely by CMV exposure. Some IMGT-functional V segments, including TRBV6-2 and TRBV6-3, could not be distinguished by the 87-base-pair reads and were therefore excluded. Linkage disequilibrium might explain the correlated functional status among segregating V segments, but an unknown experimental factor could not be ruled out. Because HLA typing was unavailable for some donors at each locus, only the typed subset was used in association tests. In the study, some 160 TCR beta chains were listed as associated with cytomegalovirus. Roughly uniform sequencing depth across donors was assumed in presence/absence analyses, although this assumption may not hold. In a later analysis, HLA-associated TCR beta chains were found to be more clonally expanded and to have lower generation probabilities than equally common non-associated chains. In this cohort, only TCR beta chains were sequenced, and detectable features were limited by the absence of alpha or paired-chain data. In vitro tests confirmed that three of the cytomegalovirus-associated TCR beta chains recognize cytomegalovirus antigens. A further reported finding was that TCR beta sequences accurately predicted the HLA-A and HLA-B alleles for most subjects in the first cohort. A cluster of highly shared sequence variants was judged likely to represent a technical artifact of the sequencing pipeline. According to the authors, the approach could potentially be generalized to other disease states and immunological phenotypes. A later genetic analysis associated a missense DCLRE1C variant with V-gene and J-gene trimming of TCR beta chains, and an independent cohort replicated the association. The earlier analysis of approximately 590 of the donors excluded over 15 rarely observed V segments, including chromosome 9 orphons, because counts were too low. Immune exposure information for the cohort was limited to CMV serostatus. In both the original and validation cohorts, the classifier was reported to diagnose cytomegalovirus status with high specificity and sensitivity. Compared with the roughly 670-donor mean, donors in an Asian-associated ancestry cluster had fewer N-insertions in productive TCRs, according to a later genetic analysis. Across donors, most TCR sequences were observed very rarely, whereas some public TCRs were present in many individuals. At a false discovery rate of 0.05, a later analysis linked 16,000 or so TCR beta sequences to specific HLA alleles. In a later analysis, several top co-occurrence clusters were reported to appear linked to parvovirus B19, influenza, CMV and Epstein-Barr virus. A later analysis found that TCR association rates varied across HLA loci, with DRB1 alleles showing the most associated TCRs and HLA-C alleles the fewest. Strong co-occurrence of HLA alleles, especially DR and DQ, made assigning TCR associations to individual alleles difficult. Broadly in line with IMGT annotations, most TCR beta V segments showed up in productive rearrangements about 87% or about 30% of the time in an earlier analysis of some 590 of the donors.

Library prep was done by the immunoSEQ multiplex PCR assay. For the multiplex PCR, a mixture combining 60 forward primers for TCR Vbeta segments and 13 reverse primers for TCR Jbeta segments was used. The CDR3 region of rearranged TCR beta genes was amplified from genomic DNA by a multiplex PCR assay. On the Illumina HiSeq System, the amplified TCR beta libraries were sequenced as 87-base-pair reads. The paper's data handling went like this. Across the roughly 640 repertoires, a later analysis counted around 80 million unique TCR beta chains, roughly 11 million of which were shared by at least two donors. Raw reads were error-corrected and collapsed into unique sequences with a nearest-neighbor algorithm that merged closely related sequences to remove PCR and sequencing errors. To assign V, D and J gene segments, CDR3 sequences were aligned to IMGT reference sequences. Each retained sequence needed at least a six-nucleotide match to both a V gene segment and a J gene segment. A rearrangement was called productive if the CDR3 had no stop codons and remained in frame with V and J, and every other rearrangement was called non-productive. Following IMGT convention, CDR3 was defined as the stretch from the second conserved V-encoded cysteine to the conserved J-encoded phenylalanine. In an earlier analysis of approximately 590 of the donors, sequences lacking an unambiguous match to a single V gene segment were excluded. An earlier analysis of almost 600 of the donors classified V segments as functional when productive rearrangements were above 56.7% and as segregating when the standard deviation between donors was above 5%. To diagnose cytomegalovirus status from the catalog of TCR beta chain sequences, a statistical classification framework was built. In a later analysis, V and J genes were assigned by comparing TCR nucleotide sequences against IMGT/GENE-DB human TR gene sequences. A later analysis assigned CDR3 sequences and most-parsimonious VDJ recombination scenarios with the TCRdist pipeline. A later analysis defined each TCR beta chain by its CDR3 amino acid sequence plus V-gene family, and excluded reads lacking a unique V-gene family. A later analysis removed 592 highly shared, low-generation-probability nucleotide sequences to deal with suspected cross-contamination and a sequencing artifact. For each public chain, a later analysis derived a clonal expansion index from normalized ranks of inferred template counts within each repertoire. In a later analysis, generation probabilities were computed with a VDJ recombination model fitted to out-of-frame rearrangements, and the resulting probabilities were checked against IGoR. In a later analysis, hypergeometric tests were used to score TCR-TCR, TCR-HLA and TCR-CMV co-occurrence, with a repertoire-size bias correction applied to TCR pairs. To estimate false discovery rates, a later analysis permuted the HLA or CMV assignments 20 times. In a later analysis, co-occurring TCRs were grouped using DBSCAN, with TCRdist sequence similarity added in when clustering inside HLA-allele-positive subsets. For co-occurrence clustering, repertoires with fewer than 30,000 or more than 120,000 public chains were excluded, along with 4 to 6 repertoires with anomalous nucleotide sharing. The table was pulled from immuneACCESS by TCRdb, which kept in-frame rearrangements only. Such tables lose some clones; where checked, under half of the loss comes from unresolved V genes, and the rest has no known cause. D and trimming were read from the DNA, whereas the V and J calls and clone size are those reported in that table. The sample records 80,000 to 130,000 clones, 76% of which are singletons. The top ten clonotypes cover just under 4% of the sample.

In the case of this clone: Its target antigen remains unknown. No qualities accompany the bases; no much larger clone lies one base away.

In total, more than 500 healthy bone marrow donors made up the cohort. At the time of sampling, all cohort members were nominally healthy, though unrecorded immune exposures were likely present. The donor was CMV seropositive and was included in the group of 250 to 300 seropositive cohort members. Every donor gave a peripheral blood sample, and the peripheral blood mononuclear cells from that sample were used for TCR beta sequencing. Genomic DNA extraction from the blood cell samples was performed with the Qiagen DNeasy Blood Extraction Kit. The CDR3 contains 13 residues, cysteine and phenylalanine counted. This entry keeps only the CDR3 DNA: 39 bases, framed from base 1. CDR1 is given as SGHDT and CDR2 as YYEEEE, both from the germline V gene. A distance of 9 bases separates the germline ends of V and J, which lose 5 bases and 3 bases respectively.

Sample: PBMCs. The rearrangement combines TRBV5-6 with TRBJ1-5; the D gene cannot be named for sure. This TCR was sampled from a woman between 45 and 65 years old in good health and CMV-seropositive. The nucleotide sequence reads TGTGCCAGCAGTTCAGGTACCAATCAGCCCCAGCATTTT. Its translation reads: CASSSGTNQPQHF.